The 32 T cell receptor beta chains below come from one sample, sequenced in a study of shared clonotypes between healthy human individuals. The table came from immunoSEQ multiplex PCR; TCRdb's copy has only in-frame clones and leaves some out. The data contain some 550,000 clones, around 97% of them singletons. Sequenced input: naive CD4+ T cells sorted from blood. Indicated subset: CD45RA+ positively selected. Source of these receptors: a woman aged 25 to 39 in good health.

The rearrangement uses TRBV28 and TRBJ1-5; 7 bases agree with TRBD1. V lost 3 bases and J lost 4; bases outside the gene matches: 6. The CDR3 has 15 residues. Germline V gives CDR1 MDHEN, CDR2 SYDVKM. CDR3 coding DNA: TGTGCCAGCAGTTTCTGGACAGGAGAGAATCAGCCCCAGCATTTT. Its protein product is CASSFWTGENQPQHF.

This CDR3 reads CASSYGGRGPYEQYF. The CDR3 DNA is TGTGCCAGCAGTTACGGTGGCAGGGGCCCCTACGAGCAGTACTTC. The V gene is TRBV6-5, the J gene TRBJ2-7; D perhaps matches TRBD1 (6 bases). The CDR3 consists of 15 residues. The V gene's germline CDR1 is MNHEY and CDR2 SVGAGI. V lost 2 bases and J 2 bases, leaving 13 bases between the germline ends.

CDR3 in amino acids: CASSSQGAYSPLHF. CDR3 DNA sequence: TGTGCCAGCAGTTCACAGGGGGCCTATTCACCCCTCCACTTT. V is TRBV6-5 and J is TRBJ1-6; TRBD1 matches 9 bases. V dropped 4 bases and J dropped 8; count of bases not matched to a gene: 3. The CDR3 runs 14 residues. Germline V lookup: CDR1 MNHEY, CDR2 SVGAGI.

This rearrangement joins TRBV19 to TRBJ2-2; 7 bases agree with TRBD1. V lost 4 bases and J lost 1; bases outside the gene matches: 9. The length of the CDR3 is 17 residues. In germline, CDR1 is LNHDA, CDR2 SQIVND (reference sequence). The CDR3 DNA is TGTGCCAGTAGTACTCATACAGGGGCCATGAACACCGGGGAGCTGTTTTTT. Its protein product is CASSTHTGAMNTGELFF.

The chain recombines TRBV5-1 with TRBJ1-5; unclear D gene. Germline values: CDR1 SGHRS, CDR2 YFSETQ. The CDR3 runs to 14 residues. V lost 0 bases and J 0 bases, leaving 4 bases between the germline ends. The CDR3 loop is CASSLGNSNQPQHF. The CDR3 nucleotides read TGCGCCAGCAGCTTGGGAAATAGCAATCAGCCCCAGCATTTT.

The V call is TRBV5-8, the J call TRBJ2-7; 10 bases line up with TRBD1. V lost 0 bases and J lost 4; bases outside the gene matches: 4. The CDR3 extends over 15 amino acids. Germline V gene lookup returns CDR1 SGHTS and CDR2 YDEGEE. The CDR3 region is CASSLAGTGAYEQYF. CDR3 nucleotide sequence: TGTGCCAGCAGCTTGGCCGGGACAGGGGCTTACGAGCAGTACTTC. The whole variable domain, remainder taken from reference TRBV5-8 and TRBJ2-7, is EAGVTQSPTHLIKTRGQQATLRCSPISGHTSVYWYQQALGLGLQFLLWYDEGEERNRGNFPPRFSGRQFPNYSSELNVNALELEDSALYLCASSLAGTGAYEQYFGPGTRLTVT.

The chain couples TRBV30 to TRBJ2-3, with D perhaps given as TRBD1 or TRBD2 (7 bases each). CDR1 and CDR2 (germline): GTSNPN, SVGIG (reference sequence). The ends were cut back, 7 bases at V and 2 bases at J, with 16 bases in the middle. This CDR3 region has 14 residues. The CDR3 is CASQGLAATDTQYF. CDR3 nucleotide sequence: TGTGCCTCACAGGGGCTAGCGGCCACAGATACGCAGTATTTT.

This clone was detected only once. The chain carries TRBV13 and TRBJ2-2; no reliable D call. V gave up 5 bases and J gave up 0 bases, with 16 bases separating them. This CDR3 comprises 17 residues. Germline assignment: CDR1 PRHDT and CDR2 FYEKMQ (reference sequence). CDR3 sequence: CASSNPLGLANTGELFF. The CDR3 DNA reads TGTGCCAGCAGCAATCCCCTTGGCCTCGCGAACACCGGGGAGCTGTTTTTT.

The CDR3 DNA reads as TGTGCCAGCGGAGAGACTAGCGGGAGGGGGACCAAAAACATTCAGTACTTC. Encoded protein: CASGETSGRGTKNIQYF. J is TRBJ2-4 and V is TRBV28, with 14 bases lining up with TRBD2. The CDR3 consists of 17 residues. The germline V gene has CDR1 MDHEN and CDR2 SYDVKM. Trimming removed 8 bases from V and 2 bases from J; junction bases left unmatched: 8.

The V call is TRBV2, the J call TRBJ2-5; no clear D gene. Gene TRBJ2-7 matches the end of the DNA better, so the J call may be wrong. The CDR3 covers 13 residues. CDR1 and CDR2 (germline): SNHLY, FYNNEI. This CDR3 reads CASSFDWAYEQYF. The CDR3 bases are TGTGCCAGCAGTTTCGACTGGGCCTACGAGCAGTACTTC.

The rearrangement joins TRBV5-4 to TRBJ1-3; D perhaps matches TRBD1 (5 bases). The germline gives CDR1 SGHNT, CDR2 YYREEE (reference sequence). Trimming stripped 6 bases from V and 1 base from J, with 20 bases between. This CDR3 region has 17 residues. CDR3 in amino acids: CASKALCRGDSGNTIYF. DNA of the CDR3: TGTGCCAGCAAGGCCCTCTGCCGGGGGGATTCTGGAAACACCATATATTTT. The full variable domain, rest sourced from reference TRBV5-4 and TRBJ1-3, is ETGVTQSPTHLIKTRGQQVTLRCSSQSGHNTVSWYQQALGQGPQFIFQYYREEENGRGNFPPRFSGLQFPNYSSELNVNALELDDSALYLCASKALCRGDSGNTIYFGEGSWLTVV.

This chain uses TRBV18 with TRBJ2-1; D not certain. V lost 1 base and J 4 bases, leaving 8 bases between the germline ends. Germline assignment: CDR1 KGHSH and CDR2 LQKENI. The CDR3 length is 14 residues. The CDR3 DNA reads as TGTGCCAGCTCACCACGCCAAACTTACAATGAGCAGTTCTTC. Translating gives CASSPRQTYNEQFF.

This clone was found once. This rearrangement joins TRBV15 to TRBJ1-4; TRBD1 matches 9 bases. CDR3 length: 18 amino acids. Per the germline V gene, CDR1 is LNHNV and CDR2 is YYDKDF (reference sequence). V shed 3 bases, J shed 5 bases, and the junction held 13 bases outside the gene matches. CDR3 DNA: TGTGCCACCAGCAGGAAAACAGGGGGCAGGGGGTACAATGAAAAACTGTTTTTT. It codes for CATSRKTGGRGYNEKLFF.

The chain joins TRBV27 to TRBJ2-3; 8 bases fit TRBD2. This CDR3 comprises 13 residues. Germline V gene sequence: CDR1 MNHEY, CDR2 SMNVEV (reference sequence). The J segment lost 7 bases and the V segment lost 6 bases, leaving 6 bases of the junction unmatched. The CDR3 sequence is CASRGLVQYTQYF. CDR3 nucleotides: TGTGCCAGCAGGGGACTAGTCCAATATACGCAGTATTTT.

This clone was observed a single time. Other nucleotide sequences in the sample specify the same CDR3. This sequence joins TRBV18 and TRBJ1-1; a possible D gene is TRBD1 (5 bases). V lost 3 bases to trimming and J lost 0 bases, with 8 bases between them. Germline CDR1 KGHSH, CDR2 LQKENI. The CDR3 runs 14 residues. The CDR3 reads CASSPQGLNTEAFF. The CDR3 DNA reads TGTGCCAGCTCACCCCAGGGACTGAACACTGAAGCTTTCTTT.

The table lists this clone with a count of one. The V gene is TRBV2, the J gene TRBJ1-1, with 8 bases lining up with TRBD1. CDR3 length: 12 residues. Germline V gene data show CDR1 as SNHLY and CDR2 as FYNNEI. J lost 5 bases, V lost 9 bases, and 5 bases had no gene match. The CDR3 region is CASRTGLTEAFF. The CDR3 nucleotides read TGTGCCAGTAGGACAGGGTTAACTGAAGCTTTCTTT.

The rearrangement uses TRBV28 and TRBJ2-1; D is perhaps TRBD1 (5 bases). V lost 4 bases to trimming and J lost 2 bases, with 12 bases between them. This CDR3 is 15 amino acids long. Germline V lookup: CDR1 MDHEN, CDR2 SYDVKM. CDR3 DNA: TGTGCCAGCAGTTCAGCGCAGGGTCCCTACAATGAGCAGTTCTTC. Encoded protein: CASSSAQGPYNEQFF.

The CDR3 spells CASSKGAPGEQYF. DNA for the CDR3: TGTGCCAGCAGCAAAGGAGCCCCAGGGGAGCAGTACTTC. The genes are TRBV21-1 and TRBJ2-7; the table's TRBD1 call for D was not verified on the DNA. TRBV21-1 is a pseudogene locus. This CDR3 comprises 13 residues.

The rearrangement joins TRBV6-6 to TRBJ2-7; D is perhaps TRBD1 (6 bases). The CDR3 loop spans 14 amino acids. CDR1 and CDR2 from the germline V gene are MNHNY and SVGAGI (reference sequence). V dropped 2 bases and J dropped 3 bases, with 11 bases sitting between them. CDR3 nucleotide sequence: TGTGCCAGCAGTTACGGCCGGACAGTCTACGAGCAGTACTTC. As protein: CASSYGRTVYEQYF.

This clone was observed once. The chain joins TRBV21-1 to TRBJ2-2; the listed D gene, TRBD1, was not tested against the DNA. TRBV21-1 is a known pseudogene. The length of the CDR3 is 13 residues. This CDR3 reads CGGQGGNTGELFF. CDR3 DNA sequence: TGTGGGGGGCAAGGCGGCAACACCGGGGAGCTGTTTTTT.

In this sample, this clone turned up once. The V call is TRBV5-1, the J call TRBJ2-7; a weak D match, TRBD1 (6 bases). The ends were cut back, 4 bases at V and 0 bases at J, with 17 bases in the middle. The germline V gene encodes CDR1 SGHRS and CDR2 YFSETQ. The CDR3 sequence is 16 residues long. The CDR3 here is CASSADPGHNSYEQYF. The DNA of the CDR3 is TGCGCCAGCAGCGCGGACCCGGGACACAACTCCTACGAGCAGTACTTC.

The chain links TRBV29-1 to TRBJ1-1; TRBD1 matches at 10 bases. The CDR3 is made up of 15 amino acids. J was trimmed by 2 bases and V by 1 base; bases with no gene match: 4. CDR1 is SQVTM, CDR2 ANQGSEA, per germline. CDR3 sequence: CSVEGDRGGNTEAFF. The CDR3 nucleotides are TGCAGCGTTGAAGGGGACAGGGGAGGAAACACTGAAGCTTTCTTT. Full variable domain (rest looked up from reference TRBV29-1 and TRBJ1-1): SAVISQKPSRDICQRGTSLTIQCQVDSQVTMMFWYRQQPGQSLTLIATANQGSEATYESGFVIDKFPISRPNLTFSTLTVSNMSPEDSSIYLCSVEGDRGGNTEAFFGQGTRLTVV.

V gene TRBV11-2 combines with J gene TRBJ2-7; D possibly corresponds to TRBD2 (7 bases). In germline, CDR1 is SGHAT, CDR2 FQNNGV. The V gene lost 2 bases and the J gene lost 6 bases, with 17 bases spanning the gap. The CDR3 sequence is 15 residues long. CDR3 coding DNA: TGTGCCAGCAGCTTAAGTCATGGGGGAGGGGGCGAGCAGTACTTC. As protein: CASSLSHGGGGEQYF.

V is TRBV18 and J is TRBJ2-5; 7 nucleotides agree with TRBD2. In germline, CDR1 is KGHSH, CDR2 LQKENI. This CDR3 is 15 amino acids long. V trimming: 0 bases; J trimming: 1 base; junction bases outside the gene matches: 2. CDR3 residues: CASSPPGGGQETQYF. DNA for the CDR3: TGTGCCAGCTCACCACCGGGGGGGGGCCAAGAGACCCAGTACTTC.

The V and J genes are TRBV6-1 and TRBJ2-7, with 9 bases fitting TRBD2. Germline V gene lookup returns CDR1 MNHNS and CDR2 SASEGT. The CDR3 spans 15 residues. V dropped 6 bases and J dropped 6; count of bases not matched to a gene: 12. The CDR3 nucleotides are TGTGCCAGCAGGACGCCGGGACTAGCAGGGGGCGAGCAGTACTTC. As protein: CASRTPGLAGGEQYF.

This sequence joins TRBV28 and TRBJ2-7; 10 positions agree with TRBD2. Looked up from germline, CDR1 is MDHEN and CDR2 is SYDVKM. The CDR3 sequence is 14 residues long. Trimming at V came to 5 bases and at J to 2 bases, leaving 3 bases not matched to a gene. Written as DNA, the CDR3 is TGTGCCAGCAGTGCTAGCGGGGGTGCCTACGAGCAGTACTTC. It translates to CASSASGGAYEQYF.

CDR3 in DNA: TGTGCCAGTGGGACTAGCAGGGACACCGGGGAGCTGTTTTTT. It yields the protein CASGTSRDTGELFF. The rearrangement links TRBV19 to TRBJ2-2; 9 nucleotides align to TRBD2. The CDR3 is made up of 14 amino acids. CDR1 LNHDA and CDR2 SQIVND come from the germline V gene (reference sequence). V was pared by 8 bases and J by 3 bases, with 4 bases of the junction left unmatched.

The DNA for the CDR3 is TGTGCCAGCAGACTAGGTAGCGGTGAGCAGTTCTTC. Amino acids: CASRLGSGEQFF. This chain connects TRBV28 to TRBJ2-1, with D possibly matching TRBD2 (6 bases). V was pared by 6 bases and J by 9 bases, with 12 bases between. The CDR3 covers 12 residues. In germline, CDR1 is MDHEN, CDR2 SYDVKM.

The chain links TRBV4-2 to TRBJ1-4; D is unresolved. Between the trimmed V and J ends, which lost 3 bases and 8 bases, there was a span of 13 bases. Per the germline V gene, CDR1 is LGHNA and CDR2 is YNFKEQ. The CDR3 runs 14 residues. CDR3 sequence: CASSHPEGEEKLFF. The CDR3 region has the DNA TGTGCCAGCAGCCACCCCGAGGGCGAAGAAAAACTGTTTTTT.

This clone was recorded once. The chain combines TRBV6-1 with TRBJ2-2, with D hard to call. V lost 8 bases and J 1 base, leaving 14 bases between the germline ends. Looked up from germline, CDR1 is MNHNS and CDR2 is SASEGT. The CDR3 totals 15 residues. CDR3 in DNA: TGTGCCAGCCGGATAGAGACCCTGAACACCGGGGAGCTGTTTTTT. Translating it yields CASRIETLNTGELFF.

The chain links TRBV28 to TRBJ2-4; 8 bases are a match to TRBD1. The V gene end was trimmed by 6 bases and the J gene end by 6 bases; junction bases not matched to a gene: 7. Looked up from germline, CDR1 is MDHEN and CDR2 is SYDVKM. The CDR3 has 14 amino acids. Written as DNA, the CDR3 is TGTGCCAGCAGCTCAGGACAGGGAACAAACATTCAGTACTTC. This gives the protein CASSSGQGTNIQYF.

This chain links TRBV5-1 with TRBJ2-5, with TRBD2 matching 14 bases. Germline V CDR1 and CDR2: SGHRS, YFSETQ. The CDR3 contains 16 residues. V shed 4 bases, J shed 4 bases, and the junction held 6 bases outside the gene matches. In DNA form, the CDR3 reads TGCGCCAGCAGCACTGGGACTAGCGGGAGTGCAGAGACCCAGTACTTC. Translation: CASSTGTSGSAETQYF.